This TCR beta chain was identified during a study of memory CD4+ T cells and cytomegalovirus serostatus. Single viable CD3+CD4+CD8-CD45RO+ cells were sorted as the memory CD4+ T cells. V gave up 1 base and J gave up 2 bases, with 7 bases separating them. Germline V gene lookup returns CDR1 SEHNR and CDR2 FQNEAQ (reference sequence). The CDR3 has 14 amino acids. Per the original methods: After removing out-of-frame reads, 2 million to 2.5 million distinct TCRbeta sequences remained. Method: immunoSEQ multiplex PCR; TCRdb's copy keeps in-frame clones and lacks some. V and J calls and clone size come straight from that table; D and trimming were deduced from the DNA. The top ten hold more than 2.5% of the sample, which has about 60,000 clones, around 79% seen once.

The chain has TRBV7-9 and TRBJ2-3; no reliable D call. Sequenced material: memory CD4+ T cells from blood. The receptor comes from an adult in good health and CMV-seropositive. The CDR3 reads CASSLDPTTDTQYF. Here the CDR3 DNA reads TGTGCCAGCAGCTTAGATCCGACCACAGATACGCAGTATTTT.